These 30 T cell receptor beta chains share one sample of origin, sequenced in a study of tumor-infiltrating lymphocytes in oesophageal squamous cell carcinoma. TCRdb processed the PCR reads anew with MiXCR; each CDR3 protein has one entry. This sample has about 17,000 distinct CDR3 sequences, with 50% found just once. The source material was esophageal tumor tissue. Receptor source: a male donor with esophageal squamous cell carcinoma.

The chain couples TRBV12-3 or TRBV12-4 to TRBJ2-3, with D possibly matching TRBD1 (8 bases). This CDR3 is 14 amino acids long. The V gene lost 6 bases and the J gene lost 12 bases, with 22 bases spanning the gap. The CDR3 loop reads CASRHRGGSNIQYF. Written as DNA, the CDR3 is TGTGCCAGCAGGCACAGGGGGGGTTCGAACATTCAGTATTTT.

V gene TRBV27 combines with J gene TRBJ2-3; the D gene is possibly TRBD1 (6 bases). V shed 7 bases and J shed 2 bases, with 13 bases lying between them. Germline CDR1 and CDR2: MNHEY and SMNVEV (reference sequence). The CDR3 runs to 14 residues. The CDR3 nucleotides are TGTGCCAGCAATCGGCAGGGGAACACAGATACGCAGTATTTT. Its translation is CASNRQGNTDTQYF.

V usage is TRBV7-2 and J usage is TRBJ2-4; TRBD2 aligns across 8 bases. Near its end, the DNA agrees better with TRBJ2-5, so the J call may be wrong. Germline lookup yields CDR1 SGHTA and CDR2 FQGNSA. This CDR3 spans 18 amino acids. CDR3 DNA sequence: TGTGCCAGCAGCTTTGGGGGTGGAGCGGGAGTGGGCTGGGAGACCCAGTACTTC. Translation: CASSFGGGAGVGWETQYF.

The rearrangement joins TRBV28 to TRBJ2-1, with 8 positions matching TRBD2. Germline V gene lookup returns CDR1 MDHEN and CDR2 SYDVKM. V lost 3 bases and J lost 9; bases outside the gene matches: 10. This CDR3 is 15 amino acids long. The CDR3 loop is CASSLPKGLAGEQFF. The DNA of the CDR3 is TGTGCCAGCAGTTTGCCGAAAGGACTAGCAGGTGAGCAGTTCTTC. Full variable domain (remainder filled in from reference TRBV28 and TRBJ2-1): DVKVTQSSRYLVKRTGEKVFLECVQDMDHENMFWYRQDPGLGLRLIYFSYDVKMKEKGDIPEGYSVSREKKERFSLILESASTNQTSMYLCASSLPKGLAGEQFFGPGTRLTVL.

As concerns this clonotype: It is likely a read error, because the conserved phenylalanine at the end of the CDR3 is missing. The DNA is omitted, as the CDR3 cannot be located on it reliably, and the CDR3 follows TCRdb's listing. The gene calls are TRBV7-2 and TRBJ2-6; the table's D call of TRBD1 was not tested on the DNA. Inclusive of both ends, the CDR3 amounts to 10 amino acids. Germline V gene data show CDR1 as SGHTA and CDR2 as FQGNSA. The CDR3 sequence is CASSQGAGTV.

CDR3 in DNA: TGTGCCAGCAGTTATCACCAGGCCGGCGCAACGCAGTATTTT. This sequence encodes CASSYHQAGATQYF. This chain uses TRBV6-2 or TRBV6-3 with TRBJ2-3; the D is unclear. Germline loops: CDR1 MNHEY, CDR2 SVGEGT. V dropped 3 bases and J dropped 9 bases, with 16 bases sitting between them. This CDR3 spans 14 amino acids.

The sample holds a few counts of this clonotype. The rearrangement joins TRBV7-6 to TRBJ2-5; weak D call: TRBD1 (5 bases). The closer fit of TRBJ2-7 to the DNA end suggests the J call may be wrong. CDR1 SGHVS and CDR2 FNYEAQ come from the germline V gene. The CDR3 contains 15 residues. The CDR3 DNA follows: TGTGCCAGCAGCTTAGTAGCAGGACACTCCTACGAGCAGTACTTC. Protein: CASSLVAGHSYEQYF.

This clonotype was detected many times. The V and J genes are TRBV6-6 and TRBJ2-7; D is undetermined. Looked up from germline, CDR1 is MNHNY and CDR2 is SVGAGI (reference sequence). With 0 bases removed from V and 1 base from J, the gap between germline ends came to 7 bases. CDR3 length: 14 residues. The CDR3 DNA reads as TGTGCCAGCAGTTACTCCCCGACTTCCTACGAGCAGTACTTC. Its translation: CASSYSPTSYEQYF.

For this clonotype: A junction boundary mismatches the germline segment, possibly from a read error. The chain combines TRBV6-6 with TRBJ2-7; 14 bases are shared with TRBD2. This CDR3 contains 15 residues. CDR1 and CDR2 from the germline V gene are MNHNY and SVGAGI (reference sequence). The CDR3 protein is CASNRGLAGVVEQFF. The CDR3 nucleotides read TGTGCCAGCAATAGGGGACTAGCGGGAGTTGTCGAGCAGTTCTTT.

In its sample, this clonotype was seen many times. J is TRBJ1-5 and V is TRBV7-9; the D is unclear. Germline V gene sequence: CDR1 SEHNR, CDR2 FQNEAQ (reference sequence). The CDR3 is 12 residues long. V was trimmed by 1 base and J by 6 bases, leaving 4 bases between them. The CDR3 sequence is CASSLGTQPQHF. The CDR3 DNA is TGTGCCAGCAGCTTAGGCACTCAGCCCCAGCATTTT.

The V call is TRBV7-6, the J call TRBJ1-1; maybe TRBD1 (5 bases). CDR1 and CDR2 (germline): SGHVS, FNYEAQ. This CDR3 contains 14 residues. The V and J ends lost 2 bases and 3 bases respectively, with 10 bases between them. The CDR3 DNA is TGTGCCAGCAGCTTAATGGGGCGGGACACTGAAGCTTTCTTT. This translates into CASSLMGRDTEAFF.

This clonotype was detected many times. A junction boundary mismatches the germline segment, possibly from a read error. The rearrangement links TRBV28 to TRBJ2-5; maybe TRBD1 (5 bases). The CDR3 is 16 amino acids. Germline V gene sequence: CDR1 MDHEN, CDR2 SYDVKM. CDR3 nucleotides: TGTGCCAGCAGTTCCTCAGGGCGAAGATATAATTCACCCCTCCACTTC. Its protein is CASSSSGRRYNSPLHF.

In regard to this clonotype: Given the absence of the conserved phenylalanine or tryptophan at the CDR3 end, a read error is likely. The limits of the CDR3 on the DNA are not certain, so only TCRdb's listed CDR3 is given. The chain couples TRBV7-4 to TRBJ2-7. Germline values: CDR1 SGHVT, CDR2 SQSDAQ. Termini included, the CDR3 measures 15 amino acids. The CDR3 sequence is CASSLASRYEQYFGS.

The chain couples TRBV18 to TRBJ1-1; 7 bases match TRBD1. This CDR3 has 12 amino acids. After removal of 5 bases from V and 5 bases from J, the junction contained 2 bases not matched to a gene. Germline V gives CDR1 KGHSH, CDR2 LQKENI. In DNA form, the CDR3 reads TGTGCCAGCTCAAAGACAGGGACTGAAGCTTTCTTT. It yields the protein CASSKTGTEAFF.

The table lists this clonotype with many counts. The chain is built from TRBV6-1 and TRBJ1-6; the D gene is possibly TRBD1 (6 bases). The CDR3 is 17 amino acids. Germline CDR1 is MNHNS and CDR2 is SASEGT. Trimming took 5 bases from V and 4 from J, leaving 18 bases between them. CDR3 sequence: CASSQGGGATYNSPLHF. DNA of the CDR3: TGTGCCAGCAGTCAAGGGGGAGGGGCCACGTATAATTCACCCCTCCACTTT.

This clonotype occurred many times. The chain joins TRBV4-3 to TRBJ2-1; D not resolved. Trimming pared 4 bases from V and 0 bases from J, leaving 13 bases between. The CDR3 is 16 residues long. Germline CDR1 and CDR2: LGHNA and YSLEER. The CDR3 here is CASSRSSLSSYNEQFF. Written as DNA, the CDR3 is TGCGCCAGCAGCCGTTCATCTCTGAGCTCCTACAATGAGCAGTTCTTC.

Ten or more counts support this clonotype. The V and J genes are TRBV7-9 and TRBJ2-1, with 7 bases lining up with TRBD2. Germline CDR1 reads SEHNR; CDR2 reads FQNEAQ (reference sequence). The CDR3 length is 13 residues. J gave up 13 bases and V 5 bases, and 11 bases lay outside the gene matches. CDR3 sequence reads: CASSPGLVIGQFF. CDR3 sequence (DNA): TGTGCCAGCAGCCCCGGACTAGTAATTGGTCAGTTCTTC.

The CDR3 protein is CASSEFTTWETQYF. CDR3 DNA: TGTGCCAGCAGTGAATTTACGACGTGGGAGACCCAGTACTTC. The rearrangement uses TRBV25-1 and TRBJ2-5; D is uncertain. Germline V CDR1 and CDR2: MGHDK, SYGVNS. Trimming removed 1 base from V and 5 bases from J, with 11 bases in between. The CDR3 totals 14 residues.

This CDR3 reads CASRTGGHQETQYF. CDR3 bases: TGTGCCAGCCGGACAGGGGGGCACCAAGAGACCCAGTACTTC. The gene calls are TRBV6-6 and TRBJ2-7, with TRBD1 matching over 10 bases. The J call could be wrong; TRBJ2-5 is a better fit for the DNA end. Germline V CDR1 and CDR2: MNHNY, SVGAGI (reference sequence). CDR3 length: 14 amino acids.

Comments on this clonotype: Possible read error: a much larger clone is one base away. The chain is built from TRBV7-2 and TRBJ2-7; D is tentatively TRBD1 or TRBD2 (5 bases each). From germline, CDR1 is SGHTA and CDR2 FQGNSA. This CDR3 is built from 12 residues. This chain's CDR3 is CASSKRGFGYNF. CDR3 bases: TGTGCCAGCAGCAAGAGGGGTTTTGGCTACAACTTC.

The chain recombines TRBV6-2 or TRBV6-3 with TRBJ1-5; 11 nucleotides match TRBD1. The germline CDR1 and CDR2 sequences are MNHEY and SVGEGT. The CDR3 has 14 amino acids. The ends lost 5 bases at V and 5 bases at J; junction bases unmatched: 2. As DNA, the CDR3 is TGTGCCAGCAGTCGGACAGGGGGCCATCAGCCCCAGCATTTT. Its protein product is CASSRTGGHQPQHF.

The J gene is TRBJ2-3, the V gene TRBV20-1, with 12 bases lining up with TRBD2. The last part of the DNA fits TRBJ2-2 better; the J call may be wrong. Germline V gives CDR1 DFQATT, CDR2 SNEGSKA (reference sequence). The length of the CDR3 is 16 residues. DNA for the CDR3: TGCAGTGCTAGTCTCCTAGCGGGAGGGGACACCGGGGAGCTGTTTTTT. As protein: CSASLLAGGDTGELFF.

Regarding this clonotype: It is likely a read error, because the conserved phenylalanine at the end of the CDR3 is missing. It is unclear where the CDR3 begins or ends on the DNA, so no DNA is shown, and the CDR3 is as TCRdb lists it. The gene calls are TRBV7-8 and TRBJ2-7; the D call TRBD2 from the table was never checked on the DNA. Counting both end residues, the CDR3 totals 18 amino acids. CDR1 and CDR2 from the germline V gene are SGHVS and FQNEAQ. CDR3 protein: CASSPRTSGRTYEQYFGS.

A remark on this clonotype: As the CDR3 is not closed by the conserved phenylalanine or tryptophan, this likely results from a read error. The DNA is omitted, as the CDR3 cannot be located on it reliably, and the CDR3 follows TCRdb's listing. The genes are TRBV7-2 and TRBJ2-6; the table's D call, TRBD1, has no DNA check behind it. The CDR3 numbers 18 amino acids, ends counted. Germline CDR1 is SGHTA and CDR2 is FQGNSA. This CDR3 is CASSADPLISPYEQYFGA.

V is TRBV7-2 and J is TRBJ1-5, with 7 bases lining up with TRBD1. This CDR3 spans 15 amino acids. The V gene end was trimmed by 0 bases and the J gene end by 4 bases; junction bases not matched to a gene: 3. The germline V gene has CDR1 SGHTA and CDR2 FQGNSA. The CDR3 coding sequence is TGTGCCAGCAGCTTAGCAGGGGGCGGGAATCAGCCCCAGCATTTT. Its translation is CASSLAGGGNQPQHF.

The gene calls are TRBV10-3 and TRBJ2-6; the D gene is possibly TRBD2 (6 bases). Trimming left V 4 bases short and J 0 bases short, with 7 bases between. Looked up from germline, CDR1 is ENHRY and CDR2 is SYGVKD. This CDR3 region has 15 residues. The CDR3 DNA follows: TGTGCCATCAGTGGCGGGGACTCTGGGGCCAACGTCCTGACTTTC. Its protein is CAISGGDSGANVLTF.

The J gene is TRBJ2-7, the V gene TRBV7-2; D is uncertain. The length of the CDR3 is 13 residues. Germline lookup yields CDR1 SGHTA and CDR2 FQGNSA. Trimming removed 5 bases at V and 6 bases at J, with 14 bases between. In DNA form, the CDR3 reads TGTGCCAGCAGCCCGTACAGAGGAGTCGAGCAGTACTTC. Residues: CASSPYRGVEQYF.

The chain employs TRBV7-3 and TRBJ2-1; D is uncertain. V lost 3 bases to trimming and J lost 4 bases, with 10 bases between them. CDR3 length: 14 amino acids. Per the germline V gene, CDR1 is SGHTA and CDR2 is FQGTGA. In DNA, the CDR3 is TGTGCCAGCAGCTTCGGTGGCGGTTACAATGAGCAGTTCTTC. Translating gives CASSFGGGYNEQFF. Drawing the rest from reference TRBV7-3 and TRBJ2-1, the complete variable domain is GAGVSQTPSNKVTEKGKYVELRCDPISGHTALYWYRQSLGQGPEFLIYFQGTGAADDSGLPNDRFFAVRPEGSVSTLKIQRTERGDSAVYLCASSFGGGYNEQFFGPGTRLTVL.

The chain recombines TRBV6-2 or TRBV6-3 with TRBJ2-1; D perhaps matches TRBD2 (6 bases). Germline-derived CDR1 and CDR2 are MNHEY and SVGEGT. Trimming took 6 bases from V and 10 from J, leaving 25 bases between them. The CDR3 sequence is 16 residues long. The CDR3 protein is CASSALEGVGAYEQFF. CDR3 DNA: TGTGCCAGCAGCGCACTGGAGGGAGTTGGCGCCTACGAGCAGTTCTTC.

The chain is built from TRBV11-1 and TRBJ2-5, with 7 nucleotides matching TRBD1. The CDR3 covers 14 residues. With V trimmed by 5 bases and J by 5 bases, 8 bases remained unmatched. The germline V gene has CDR1 SGHAT and CDR2 FQDESV (reference sequence). The CDR3 coding sequence is TGTGCCAGCAGCGGAGACGGGACAGACGAGACCCAGTACTTC. It specifies CASSGDGTDETQYF.